Below, 5 T cell receptor beta chains from the same sample are listed, as sequenced in a study of blood T cell repertoires in COVID-19. Sequencing was performed with immunoSEQ multiplex PCR; in TCRdb, only in-frame clones are kept and a portion is missing. The table has 50,000 to 65,000 clones, 81% seen once. The specimen sequenced was peripheral blood. All receptors come from a woman aged 55-70 years with acute or convalescent COVID-19.

The V call is TRBV29-1, the J call TRBJ1-2; the match to TRBD1 covers 7 bases. Trimming removed 6 bases from V and 6 bases from J; junction bases left unmatched: 4. The V gene's germline CDR1 is SQVTM and CDR2 ANQGSEA. The CDR3 is 11 residues long. The CDR3 spells CSVTGVDGYTF. The CDR3 DNA is TGCAGCGTAACAGGGGTAGATGGCTACACCTTC. Drawing the rest from reference TRBV29-1 and TRBJ1-2, the complete variable domain is SAVISQKPSRDICQRGTSLTIQCQVDSQVTMMFWYRQQPGQSLTLIATANQGSEATYESGFVIDKFPISRPNLTFSTLTVSNMSPEDSSIYLCSVTGVDGYTFGSGTRLTVV.

This chain links TRBV7-9 with TRBJ2-3, with TRBD2 identical over 10 bases. After removal of 6 bases from V and 2 bases from J, the junction contained 5 bases not matched to a gene. The CDR3 contains 15 residues. CDR1 SEHNR and CDR2 FQNEAQ come from the germline V gene (reference sequence). The CDR3 protein is CASSISGGNTDTQYF. The CDR3 nucleotides read TGTGCCAGCAGTATTAGCGGGGGGAACACAGATACGCAGTATTTT.

The chain uses TRBV29-1 and TRBJ2-2, with 10 positions matching TRBD1. Germline assignment: CDR1 SQVTM and CDR2 ANQGSEA. Trimming at V came to 6 bases and at J to 6 bases, leaving 4 bases not matched to a gene. CDR3 length equals 13 residues. The chain's CDR3 is CSVTGTGAGELFF. Here the CDR3 DNA reads TGCAGCGTCACCGGGACAGGGGCCGGGGAGCTGTTTTTT.

The chain recombines TRBV25-1 with TRBJ1-6, with TRBD1 as a possible D gene (6 bases). The germline gives CDR1 MGHDK, CDR2 SYGVNS. The V and J ends lost 10 bases and 3 bases respectively, with 13 bases between them. The CDR3 consists of 14 residues. The CDR3 coding sequence is TGTGCCACCTCGACAGGAGTCTATAATTCACCCCTCCACTTT. It codes for CATSTGVYNSPLHF.

The sample holds one count of this clone. This sequence joins TRBV18 and TRBJ1-3; D gene uncertain. The V gene lost 5 bases and the J gene lost 1 base, with 12 bases spanning the gap. Germline CDR1 reads KGHSH; CDR2 reads LQKENI. The CDR3 extends over 15 amino acids. Here the CDR3 DNA reads TGTGCCAGCTCAGTGGAACAGACATCTGGAAACACCATATATTTT. This sequence encodes CASSVEQTSGNTIYF.